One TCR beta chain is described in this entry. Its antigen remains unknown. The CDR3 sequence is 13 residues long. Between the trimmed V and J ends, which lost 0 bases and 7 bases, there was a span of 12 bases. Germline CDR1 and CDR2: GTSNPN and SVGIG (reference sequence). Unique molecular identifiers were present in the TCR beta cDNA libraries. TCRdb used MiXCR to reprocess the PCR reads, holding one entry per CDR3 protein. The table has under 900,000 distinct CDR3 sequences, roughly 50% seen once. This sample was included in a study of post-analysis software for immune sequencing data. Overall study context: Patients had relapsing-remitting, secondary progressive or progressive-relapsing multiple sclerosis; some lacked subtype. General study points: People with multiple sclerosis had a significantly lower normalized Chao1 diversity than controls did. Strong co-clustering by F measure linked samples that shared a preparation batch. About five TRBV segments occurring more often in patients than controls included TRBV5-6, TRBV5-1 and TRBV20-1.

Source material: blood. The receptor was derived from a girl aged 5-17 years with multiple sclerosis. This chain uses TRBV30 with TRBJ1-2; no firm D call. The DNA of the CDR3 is TGTGCCTGGAGTGTACGTGTGGGTTCTGGCTACACCTTC. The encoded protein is CAWSVRVGSGYTF.